This T cell receptor beta chain appears in the sequencing data of a study of human T cells and chemical hapten exposure. Turning to the study itself: Application of 0.01% DPC to the upper back was done by patch test, with a reading at 6 days. The study, taken as a whole, reports: DPC sensitization produced no change in TCRs with frequency above 1 in 1000. There was a positive correlation between PT1 expanded TCR counts and patch test score.

The time point was: pre-sensitization, week 0. Treatment given: therapeutic diphenylcyclopropenone sensitization with weekly scalp DPC. TCRdb re-called the RACE reads with MiXCR, one entry per CDR3 protein. The table includes approximately 60,000 distinct CDR3 sequences, 10% to 12% detected once. Trimming took 0 bases from V and 8 from J, leaving 11 bases between them. Germline CDR1 is SGHDT and CDR2 is YYEEEE. CDR3 size: 13 residues. On this clonotype itself: The antigen is unknown.

Sequencing used whole blood, obtained in connection with sensitization to the hapten diphenylcyclopropenone (DPC). V gene TRBV5-6 combines with J gene TRBJ1-1; TRBD1 might be the D (6 bases). The sequence derives from a woman in her thirties or forties with alopecia areata. Some clones in this sample may be carry-over from other donors' samples. For the CDR3, the DNA is TGTGCCAGCAGCTTGGGCGGGGGGCGAGAAGCTTTCTTT. It is translated as CASSLGGGREAFF.